The source of this TCR beta chain is a study of T cell changes during pregnancy in multiple sclerosis. This clone ranks as medium-sized. This CDR3 is built from 16 residues. V lost 3 bases and J lost 4, with 20 bases in between. Per germline, CDR1 SGDLS and CDR2 YYNGEE. Produced via immunoSEQ multiplex PCR; TCRdb's table is partial and in-frame only. The sample lists approximately 65,000 clones; around nine tenths were seen once. The TCR sequence derives from a female donor in good health, enrolled as a control in a pregnancy study. Specimen: peripheral blood, collected in the third trimester of pregnancy. V is TRBV9 and J is TRBJ2-7; no definite D call. The CDR3 loop reads CASSATPRLAHYEQYF. The CDR3 nucleotides read TGTGCCAGCAGCGCCACACCCCGACTGGCTCATTACGAGCAGTACTTC. Complete variable domain (other parts from reference TRBV9 and TRBJ2-7): DSGVTQTPKHLITATGQRVTLRCSPRSGDLSVYWYQQSLDQGLQFLIQYYNGEERAKGNILERFSAQQFPDLHSELNLSSLELGDSALYFCASSATPRLAHYEQYFGPGTRLTVT.